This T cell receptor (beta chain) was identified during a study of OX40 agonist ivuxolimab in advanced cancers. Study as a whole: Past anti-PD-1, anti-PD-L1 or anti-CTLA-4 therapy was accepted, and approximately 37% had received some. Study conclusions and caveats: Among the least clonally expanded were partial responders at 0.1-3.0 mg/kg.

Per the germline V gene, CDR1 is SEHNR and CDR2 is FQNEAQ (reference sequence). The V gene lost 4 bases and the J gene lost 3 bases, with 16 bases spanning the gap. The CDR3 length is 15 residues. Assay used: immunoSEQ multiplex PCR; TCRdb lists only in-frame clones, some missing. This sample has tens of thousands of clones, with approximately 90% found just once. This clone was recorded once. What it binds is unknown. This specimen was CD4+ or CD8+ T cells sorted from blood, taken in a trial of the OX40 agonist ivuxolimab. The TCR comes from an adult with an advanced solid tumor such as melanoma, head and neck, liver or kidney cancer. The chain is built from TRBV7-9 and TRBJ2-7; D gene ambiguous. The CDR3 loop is CASSSLVVANYEQYF. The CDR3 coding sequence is TGTGCCAGCAGCTCCCTAGTAGTCGCGAACTACGAGCAGTACTTC.